The rows below give T cell receptor beta chains drawn from one sample of a study of cytomegalovirus exposure and HLA in healthy donors. TCRdb keeps only in-frame clones here, not all; method: immunoSEQ multiplex PCR. The sample has approximately 80,000 clones; about four fifths are singletons. The sample taken for sequencing was PBMCs. The receptor set was obtained from a man in his sixties in good health and CMV-seronegative. CDR3s leave out the opening cysteine and the closing phenylalanine or tryptophan. Fields, in order: D gene, V gene, J gene, CDR3 protein. D genes are given only for firm matches.

d_gene: TRBD2
v_gene: TRBV7-9
j_gene: TRBJ2-1
CDR3aa: ASSPLAEQF

d_gene: TRBD1
v_gene: TRBV7-3
j_gene: TRBJ1-2
CDR3aa: ASSPGQGDSYGYT

d_gene: -
v_gene: TRBV29-1
j_gene: TRBJ2-3
CDR3aa: SAGPGGVGDTQY

d_gene: TRBD2
v_gene: TRBV7-9
j_gene: TRBJ2-3
CDR3aa: SSRPSSGGFPSTDTQY

d_gene: -
v_gene: TRBV29-1
j_gene: TRBJ1-1
CDR3aa: SGTPGTPNTEAF

d_gene: -
v_gene: TRBV23-1
j_gene: TRBJ2-4
CDR3aa: ASLTSSLAKNIQY

d_gene: -
v_gene: TRBV5-5
j_gene: TRBJ2-1
CDR3aa: ASSLGQGSSYNEQF

d_gene: -
v_gene: TRBV4-1
j_gene: TRBJ2-6
CDR3aa: ASSNRGGANVLT

d_gene: TRBD1
v_gene: TRBV5-4
j_gene: TRBJ1-1
CDR3aa: ASSWGQLNTEAF

d_gene: -
v_gene: TRBV10-2
j_gene: TRBJ1-2
CDR3aa: ASSDGGGNYGYT

d_gene: -
v_gene: TRBV6-5
j_gene: TRBJ1-1
CDR3aa: ASALLGTVNTEAF

d_gene: TRBD1
v_gene: TRBV6-1
j_gene: TRBJ1-5
CDR3aa: ASSEGARNQPQH

d_gene: TRBD1
v_gene: TRBV7-9
j_gene: TRBJ2-7
CDR3aa: SSSLTGGAYSYEQY

d_gene: TRBD2
v_gene: TRBV30
j_gene: TRBJ2-7
CDR3aa: AWSVGLAGREQY

d_gene: TRBD2
v_gene: TRBV5-5
j_gene: TRBJ2-5
CDR3aa: ASSWMASGAQETQY

d_gene: -
v_gene: TRBV6-8
j_gene: TRBJ1-1
CDR3aa: ASSEDAQRDTEAF

d_gene: -
v_gene: TRBV9
j_gene: TRBJ2-7
CDR3aa: ASSVGPGNYEQY

d_gene: TRBD1
v_gene: TRBV6-5
j_gene: TRBJ1-2
CDR3aa: ATHRLTGKGYT

d_gene: TRBD1
v_gene: TRBV30
j_gene: TRBJ1-5
CDR3aa: AWTLGQGNQPQH

d_gene: TRBD2
v_gene: TRBV4-1
j_gene: TRBJ2-3
CDR3aa: ASSQDRHGGTGDTQY

d_gene: TRBD1
v_gene: TRBV19
j_gene: TRBJ2-5
CDR3aa: ASSINRGETQY

d_gene: -
v_gene: TRBV6-6
j_gene: TRBJ1-2
CDR3aa: ASSFSRYGYT

d_gene: -
v_gene: TRBV19
j_gene: TRBJ1-2
CDR3aa: ASSGQFYGYT

d_gene: -
v_gene: TRBV2
j_gene: TRBJ1-1
CDR3aa: ASSLTGSPGAF

d_gene: -
v_gene: TRBV5-1
j_gene: TRBJ1-5
CDR3aa: ASSLDGSSNQPQH

d_gene: -
v_gene: TRBV5-6
j_gene: TRBJ2-3
CDR3aa: ASRGAGSTDTQY

d_gene: TRBD1
v_gene: TRBV5-8
j_gene: TRBJ2-7
CDR3aa: ASSRRQGEYHEQY

d_gene: -
v_gene: TRBV6-1
j_gene: TRBJ1-1
CDR3aa: ASSLELNTEAF

d_gene: -
v_gene: TRBV11-3
j_gene: TRBJ2-3
CDR3aa: ASSLAGIPTDTQY

d_gene: -
v_gene: TRBV12-5
j_gene: TRBJ2-2
CDR3aa: ASGHTQNGELF

d_gene: -
v_gene: TRBV6-1
j_gene: TRBJ1-6
CDR3aa: ASSEEEGNNSPLH

d_gene: TRBD2
v_gene: TRBV11-1
j_gene: TRBJ2-1
CDR3aa: ASSLAREGYNEQF

d_gene: -
v_gene: TRBV6-1
j_gene: TRBJ1-3
CDR3aa: ASSVGNTIY

d_gene: -
v_gene: TRBV7-2
j_gene: TRBJ1-2
CDR3aa: ASSLVQYYGYT

d_gene: TRBD2
v_gene: TRBV5-4
j_gene: TRBJ2-1
CDR3aa: ASSPLAGGLVEQF

d_gene: -
v_gene: TRBV6-6
j_gene: TRBJ1-6
CDR3aa: ASSFRPNSPLH